This is a list of T cell receptor beta chains from one sample in a study of cytomegalovirus exposure and HLA in healthy donors. Produced via immunoSEQ multiplex PCR; TCRdb's table is partial and in-frame only. Among 50,000 to 65,000 clones listed, roughly 70% were seen once. Material for sequencing was PBMCs. Source of these receptors: a man aged 50 to 59 in good health and CMV-seropositive. The conserved cysteine and the conserved F or W are not part of the CDR3 here. A D gene is named only where the DNA matches it firmly.

d_call	v_call	j_call	cdr3_aa
.	TRBV4-1	TRBJ2-2	ASSQPSPSANTGELF
TRBD1	TRBV27	TRBJ2-3	ASSLMLGQGVDTQY
.	TRBV4-1	TRBJ1-1	ASSQHTFGGLGTEAF
TRBD1	TRBV27	TRBJ1-2	ASKLTRTGGTYGYT
TRBD1	TRBV2	TRBJ2-7	ASKNRGSYEQY
.	TRBV7-9	TRBJ1-1	ASIPPRGNTEAF
TRBD2	TRBV30	TRBJ2-3	ALKPGGNTDTQY
TRBD1	TRBV6-1	TRBJ1-3	ASSELGGQASSGNTIY
TRBD1	TRBV5-1	TRBJ1-1	ASSLVTGGTEAF
.	TRBV6-1	TRBJ2-5	ASSAPSETQY
TRBD2	TRBV7-2	TRBJ2-3	ASSLAPTSGKNYGPSTDTQY
TRBD2	TRBV27	TRBJ2-1	ASSLIAGDHNEQF
.	TRBV11-2	TRBJ1-1	ASSSDRNTEAF
TRBD1	TRBV6-5	TRBJ2-7	ASGTGGSYEQY
.	TRBV6-1	TRBJ1-2	ASSEAPTGYTGYT
.	TRBV5-6	TRBJ2-1	ASSGGQEWDEQF
TRBD1	TRBV5-1	TRBJ2-1	ASTGTVYNEQF
TRBD1	TRBV28	TRBJ1-1	ASAFRGQNTEAF
TRBD2	TRBV11-2	TRBJ2-5	ASSSVAGGRETQY
TRBD2	TRBV5-1	TRBJ2-5	ASSLGGGGAGETQY
.	TRBV18	TRBJ2-1	ASSSGQSNEQF
TRBD1	TRBV4-2	TRBJ1-1	ASSRSPQITGGRDTEAF
.	TRBV27	TRBJ1-4	ASTRLSTPSGWGEKLF
.	TRBV6-5	TRBJ2-7	ASNPPDRGHEQY
.	TRBV7-9	TRBJ1-5	ASSQMGQPQH
.	TRBV7-2	TRBJ2-5	ASSLTGMSETQY
TRBD1	TRBV2	TRBJ1-5	ASSADRVYQPQH
TRBD1	TRBV10-3	TRBJ1-5	AKPLTGVQPQH
TRBD2	TRBV5-1	TRBJ2-3	ASSPLAGSTDTQC
.	TRBV27	TRBJ1-2	ASSFTGSTYGYT
TRBD2	TRBV5-1	TRBJ2-7	ASSISGLASEQY
.	TRBV15	TRBJ2-3	ATSRTRVSTDTQY
TRBD1	TRBV30	TRBJ2-3	AWSVGQRITDTQY
TRBD1	TRBV5-1	TRBJ1-2	ASSGDSYYGYT
TRBD1	TRBV6-5	TRBJ2-7	ASSYTYRTGGNEQY
TRBD1	TRBV2	TRBJ2-7	ASSGRDRLTYEQY
.	TRBV9	TRBJ1-5	ASSTGHSGHQPQH
.	TRBV7-2	TRBJ1-6	ASSEGPYNSPLH
TRBD2	TRBV15	TRBJ2-7	ATSRALAGGPHEQY
TRBD2	TRBV5-6	TRBJ2-7	ASSLRTSGGYEQY
TRBD2	TRBV7-3	TRBJ2-5	ASSKDGTSGERGTQY
TRBD2	TRBV9	TRBJ2-1	ASSHPSGTRRPDEQF
TRBD1	TRBV7-3	TRBJ2-5	ASCHRGLNRWY
TRBD1	TRBV6-6	TRBJ2-5	ASESDRGRETQY
.	TRBV19	TRBJ1-4	ASRDSGVNEKLF
.	TRBV5-6	TRBJ1-6	ASSLAGRGSPLH
.	TRBV9	TRBJ1-2	ASTSTGTNYGYT
TRBD2	TRBV19	TRBJ2-3	ASTERDTSTDTQY
TRBD1	TRBV28	TRBJ2-7	ASSTAGQGTYEQY
.	TRBV9	TRBJ2-1	ASSVGVRGGHEQF
TRBD1	TRBV19	TRBJ2-7	ASSITGGYEQY
.	TRBV28	TRBJ1-4	ASSLRTVATNEKLF
TRBD2	TRBV9	TRBJ2-3	ASSVLAGGPADTQY
TRBD2	TRBV7-8	TRBJ2-7	ASSSSGFAYEQY
.	TRBV2	TRBJ1-5	ASIRGGQAGNQPQH
.	TRBV10-1	TRBJ1-1	ASSESRSDAEAF
TRBD2	TRBV7-3	TRBJ2-3	ASSLGLAGTGTDTQY
.	TRBV19	TRBJ1-1	ASKISTEAF
.	TRBV6-1	TRBJ1-1	ASKSRVLVTEAF
TRBD1	TRBV6-1	TRBJ1-2	ASSDYGQGVNYGYT